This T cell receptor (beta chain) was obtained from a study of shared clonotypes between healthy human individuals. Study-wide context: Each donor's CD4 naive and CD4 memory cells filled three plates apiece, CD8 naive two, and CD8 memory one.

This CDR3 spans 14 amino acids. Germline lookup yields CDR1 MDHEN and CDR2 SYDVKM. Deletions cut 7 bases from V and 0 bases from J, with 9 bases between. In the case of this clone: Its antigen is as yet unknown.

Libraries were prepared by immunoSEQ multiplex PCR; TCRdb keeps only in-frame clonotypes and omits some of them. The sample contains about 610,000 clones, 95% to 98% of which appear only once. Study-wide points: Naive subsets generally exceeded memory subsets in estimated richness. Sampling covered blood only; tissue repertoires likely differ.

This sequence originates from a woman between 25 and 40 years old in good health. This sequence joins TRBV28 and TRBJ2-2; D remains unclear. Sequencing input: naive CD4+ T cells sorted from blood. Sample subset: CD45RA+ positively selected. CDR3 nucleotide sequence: TGTGCCAGCACCGCAGGAACGAACACCGGGGAGCTGTTTTTT. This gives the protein CASTAGTNTGELFF. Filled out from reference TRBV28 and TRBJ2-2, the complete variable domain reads DVKVTQSSRYLVKRTGEKVFLECVQDMDHENMFWYRQDPGLGLRLIYFSYDVKMKEKGDIPEGYSVSREKKERFSLILESASTNQTSMYLCASTAGTNTGELFFGEGSRLTVL.